The rows below give T cell receptor beta chains drawn from one sample of a study of T cell repertoires in cytomegalovirus infection. Their specific antigens are unknown. TCRdb reprocessed the reads via MiXCR and lists one record per CDR3 protein. This sample has 800,000 to 950,000 distinct CDR3 sequences, with roughly 33% found just once. The input for sequencing was cultured CD8+ T cells from PBMCs, taken from culture after CMV antigen stimulation. The receptor set was obtained from a human donor in good health (CMV status not recorded). Some clones in this sample may be carry-over from other donors' samples. CDR3s include the opening cysteine and the closing phenylalanine or tryptophan. D genes are given only for firm matches. Size tells how often a clone was seen (once, few, many) or the class of an expanded clone, and some rows leave it out.

v_call: TRBV7-6; d_call: -; j_call: TRBJ1-2; clone_size: few; cdr3_aa: CASSLWDAAEANYGYTF; cdr3_nt: TGTGCCAGCAGCTTATGGGACGCAGCGGAAGCTAACTATGGCTACACCTTC
v_call: TRBV19; d_call: -; j_call: TRBJ1-1; clone_size: -; cdr3_aa: CASSPVSTEAFF; cdr3_nt: TGTGCCAGTAGCCCGGTAAGCACTGAAGCTTTCTTT
v_call: TRBV7-2; d_call: TRBD2; j_call: TRBJ2-4; clone_size: -; cdr3_aa: CASSAAHRGEPLAKNIQYF; cdr3_nt: TGTGCCAGCAGCGCCGCTCACCGGGGGGAGCCTTTAGCCAAAAACATTCAGTACTTC
v_call: TRBV6-1; d_call: TRBD1; j_call: TRBJ2-1; clone_size: -; cdr3_aa: CASSHSRDRVGFEQFF; cdr3_nt: TGTGCCAGCAGTCACTCCCGGGACAGGGTTGGATTTGAGCAGTTCTTC
v_call: TRBV6-5; d_call: -; j_call: TRBJ2-5; clone_size: -; cdr3_aa: CASRLAWGALQETQYF; cdr3_nt: TGTGCCAGCAGGCTGGCGTGGGGGGCTCTTCAAGAGACCCAGTACTTC
v_call: TRBV20-1; d_call: TRBD2; j_call: TRBJ2-3; clone_size: -; cdr3_aa: CSASGGAMAALKWSTDTQYF; cdr3_nt: TGCAGTGCTAGCGGGGGGGCCATGGCTGCCCTTAAATGGAGCACAGATACGCAGTATTTT
v_call: TRBV27; d_call: TRBD2; j_call: TRBJ2-3; clone_size: -; cdr3_aa: CASSYKASGDTQYF; cdr3_nt: TGTGCCAGCAGTTATAAAGCTAGCGGGGATACGCAGTATTTT
v_call: TRBV28; d_call: TRBD1; j_call: TRBJ2-5; clone_size: few; cdr3_aa: CASRRETGGVETQYF; cdr3_nt: TGTGCCAGCAGGCGTGAGACAGGGGGCGTAGAGACCCAGTACTTC
v_call: TRBV7-9; d_call: -; j_call: TRBJ1-1; clone_size: many; cdr3_aa: CASSSRSGNTEAFF; cdr3_nt: TGTGCCAGCAGCTCCCGGTCGGGGAACACTGAAGCTTTCTTT
v_call: TRBV27; d_call: -; j_call: TRBJ1-1; clone_size: -; cdr3_aa: CASSSIGITEAFF; cdr3_nt: TGTGCCAGCAGTTCTATTGGCATCACTGAAGCTTTCTTT
v_call: TRBV11-2; d_call: TRBD1; j_call: TRBJ2-3; clone_size: few; cdr3_aa: CASSFYRDRVTDTQYF; cdr3_nt: TGTGCCAGCAGCTTCTACAGGGACAGGGTCACAGATACGCAGTATTTT
v_call: TRBV7-9; d_call: -; j_call: TRBJ2-5; clone_size: many; cdr3_aa: CASSAIAGEQETQYF; cdr3_nt: TGTGCCAGCAGCGCGATAGCAGGGGAACAAGAGACCCAGTACTTC
v_call: TRBV7-9; d_call: TRBD1; j_call: TRBJ1-4; clone_size: -; cdr3_aa: CASSSGQRSTNEKLFF; cdr3_nt: TGTGCCAGCAGCTCGGGACAGAGGTCAACTAATGAAAAACTGTTTTTT
v_call: TRBV6-5; d_call: TRBD1; j_call: TRBJ1-3; clone_size: few; cdr3_aa: CASSYTGQAGHTIYF; cdr3_nt: TGTGCCAGCAGTTACACCGGACAGGCAGGACACACCATATATTTT
v_call: TRBV13; d_call: TRBD1; j_call: TRBJ2-5; clone_size: -; cdr3_aa: CASRGQGAESLTQYF; cdr3_nt: TGTGCCAGCCGGGGGCAGGGGGCTGAGTCGTTGACCCAGTACTTC
v_call: TRBV27; d_call: -; j_call: TRBJ1-2; clone_size: few; cdr3_aa: CASSLGGDPSYGYTF; cdr3_nt: TGTGCCAGCAGTTTAGGGGGAGATCCTAGCTATGGCTACACCTTC
v_call: TRBV19; d_call: TRBD1; j_call: TRBJ1-1; clone_size: -; cdr3_aa: CASRPRGSNTEAFF; cdr3_nt: TGTGCCAGTAGGCCCAGGGGGTCGAACACTGAAGCTTTCTTT
v_call: TRBV7-9; d_call: TRBD2; j_call: TRBJ2-1; clone_size: few; cdr3_aa: CASEAGLAYNEQFF; cdr3_nt: TGTGCCAGCGAAGCTGGACTAGCGTACAATGAGCAGTTCTTC